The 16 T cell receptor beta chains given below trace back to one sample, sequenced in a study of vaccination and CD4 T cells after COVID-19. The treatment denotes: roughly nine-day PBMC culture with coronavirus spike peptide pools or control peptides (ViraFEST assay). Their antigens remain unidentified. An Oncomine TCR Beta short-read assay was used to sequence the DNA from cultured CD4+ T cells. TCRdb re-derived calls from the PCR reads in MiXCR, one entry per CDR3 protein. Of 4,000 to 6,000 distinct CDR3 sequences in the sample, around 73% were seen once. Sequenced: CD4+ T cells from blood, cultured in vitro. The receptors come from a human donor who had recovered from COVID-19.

CDR3 bases: TGTGCCAGCAGCTTACAGGGGCGGGACTATGGCTACACCTTC. This translates into CASSLQGRDYGYTF. The genes are TRBV7-2 and TRBJ1-2; a weak D match, TRBD1 (6 bases). The CDR3 covers 14 residues. Germline values: CDR1 SGHTA, CDR2 FQGNSA. V was pared by 2 bases and J by 3 bases, with 10 bases between.

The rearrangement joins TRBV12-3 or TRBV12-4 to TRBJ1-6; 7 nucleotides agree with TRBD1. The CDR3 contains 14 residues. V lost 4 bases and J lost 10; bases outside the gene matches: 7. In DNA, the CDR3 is TGTGCCAGCAGTTCCGGGACAGAGGGATCACCCCTCCACTTT. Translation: CASSSGTEGSPLHF.

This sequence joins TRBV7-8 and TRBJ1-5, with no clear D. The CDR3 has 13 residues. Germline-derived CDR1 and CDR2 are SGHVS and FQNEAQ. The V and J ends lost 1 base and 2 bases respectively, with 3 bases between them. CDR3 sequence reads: CASSLGRNQPQHF. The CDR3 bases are TGTGCCAGCAGCTTAGGGCGCAATCAGCCCCAGCATTTT.

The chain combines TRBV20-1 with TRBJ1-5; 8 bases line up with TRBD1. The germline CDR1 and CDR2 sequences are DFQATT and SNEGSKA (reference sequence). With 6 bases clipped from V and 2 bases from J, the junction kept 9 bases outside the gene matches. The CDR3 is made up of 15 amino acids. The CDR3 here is CSALQGASGNQPQHF. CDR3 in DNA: TGCAGTGCCCTTCAGGGGGCGTCGGGCAATCAGCCCCAGCATTTT.

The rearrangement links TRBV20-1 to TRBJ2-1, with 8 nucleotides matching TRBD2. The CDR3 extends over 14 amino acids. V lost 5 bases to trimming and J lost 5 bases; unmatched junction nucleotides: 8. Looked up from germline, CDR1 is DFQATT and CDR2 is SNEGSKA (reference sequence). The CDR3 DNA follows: TGCAGTGCTCCTTCGGGACTAGGAGACAATGAGCAGTTCTTC. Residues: CSAPSGLGDNEQFF.

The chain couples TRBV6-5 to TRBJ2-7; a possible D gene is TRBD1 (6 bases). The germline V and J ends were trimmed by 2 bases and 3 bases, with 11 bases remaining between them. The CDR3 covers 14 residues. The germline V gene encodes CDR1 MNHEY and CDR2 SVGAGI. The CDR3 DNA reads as TGTGCCAGCAGTTACCTAGGACAGAGCTACGAGCAGTACTTC. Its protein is CASSYLGQSYEQYF.

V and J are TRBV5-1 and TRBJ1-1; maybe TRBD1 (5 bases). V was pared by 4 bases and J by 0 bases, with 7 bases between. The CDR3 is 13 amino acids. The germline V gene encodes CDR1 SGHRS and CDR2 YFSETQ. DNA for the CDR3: TGCGCCAGCAGCGGGGGGATGAACACTGAAGCTTTCTTT. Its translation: CASSGGMNTEAFF.

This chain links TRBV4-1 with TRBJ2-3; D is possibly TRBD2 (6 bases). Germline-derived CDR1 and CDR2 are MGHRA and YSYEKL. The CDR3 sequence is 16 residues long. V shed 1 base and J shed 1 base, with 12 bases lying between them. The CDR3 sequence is CASSQGPGGGTDTQYF. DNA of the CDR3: TGCGCCAGCAGCCAAGGGCCCGGGGGAGGCACAGATACGCAGTATTTT.

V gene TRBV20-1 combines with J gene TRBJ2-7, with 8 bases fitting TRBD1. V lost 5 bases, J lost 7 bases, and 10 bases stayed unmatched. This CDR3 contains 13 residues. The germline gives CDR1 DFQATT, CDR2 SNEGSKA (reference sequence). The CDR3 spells CSAVLTGQGEQYF. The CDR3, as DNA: TGCAGTGCTGTATTAACAGGACAGGGAGAGCAGTACTTC.

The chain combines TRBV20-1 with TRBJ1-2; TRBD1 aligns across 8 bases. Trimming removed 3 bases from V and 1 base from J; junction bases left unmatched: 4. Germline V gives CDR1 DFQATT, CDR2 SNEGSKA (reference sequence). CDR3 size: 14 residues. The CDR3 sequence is CSASRDRFNYGYTF. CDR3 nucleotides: TGCAGTGCTAGCCGGGACAGGTTTAACTATGGCTACACCTTC.

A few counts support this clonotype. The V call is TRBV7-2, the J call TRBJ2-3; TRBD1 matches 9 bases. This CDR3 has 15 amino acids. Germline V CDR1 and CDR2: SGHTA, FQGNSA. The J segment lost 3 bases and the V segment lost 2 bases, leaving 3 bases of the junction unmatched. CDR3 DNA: TGTGCCAGCAGCTTATATGGACAGGGGACAGATACGCAGTATTTT. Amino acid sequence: CASSLYGQGTDTQYF. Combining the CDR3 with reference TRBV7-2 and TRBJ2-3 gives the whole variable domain GAGVSQSPSNKVTEKGKDVELRCDPISGHTALYWYRQSLGQGLEFLIYFQGNSAPDKSGLPSDRFSAERTGGSVSTLTIQRTQQEDSAVYLCASSLYGQGTDTQYFGPGTRLTVL.

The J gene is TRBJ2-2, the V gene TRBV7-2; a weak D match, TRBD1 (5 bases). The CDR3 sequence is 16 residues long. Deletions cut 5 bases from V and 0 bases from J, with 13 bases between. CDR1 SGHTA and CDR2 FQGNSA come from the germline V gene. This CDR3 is CASSPARTTNTGELFF. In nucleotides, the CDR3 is TGTGCCAGCAGCCCAGCTCGGACAACGAACACCGGGGAGCTGTTTTTT. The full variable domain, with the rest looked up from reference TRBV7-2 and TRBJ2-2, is GAGVSQSPSNKVTEKGKDVELRCDPISGHTALYWYRQSLGQGLEFLIYFQGNSAPDKSGLPSDRFSAERTGGSVSTLTIQRTQQEDSAVYLCASSPARTTNTGELFFGEGSRLTVL.

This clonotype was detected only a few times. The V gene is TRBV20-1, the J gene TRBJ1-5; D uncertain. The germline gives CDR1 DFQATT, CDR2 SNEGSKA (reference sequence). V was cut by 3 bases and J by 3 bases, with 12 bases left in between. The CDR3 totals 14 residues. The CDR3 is CSASPEGANQPQHF. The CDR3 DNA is TGCAGTGCTAGCCCCGAAGGAGCCAATCAGCCCCAGCATTTT.

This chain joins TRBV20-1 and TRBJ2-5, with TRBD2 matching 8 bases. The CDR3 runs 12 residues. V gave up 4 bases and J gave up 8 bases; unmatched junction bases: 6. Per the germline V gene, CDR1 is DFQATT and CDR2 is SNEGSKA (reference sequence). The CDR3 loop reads CSAKAGEVTQYF. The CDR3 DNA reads TGCAGTGCTAAAGCGGGGGAAGTAACCCAGTACTTC.

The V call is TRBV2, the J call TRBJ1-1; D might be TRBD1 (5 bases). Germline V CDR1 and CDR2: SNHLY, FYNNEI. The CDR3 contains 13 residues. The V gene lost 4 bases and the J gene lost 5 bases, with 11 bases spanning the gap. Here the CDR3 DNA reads TGTGCCAGCAGTGGGCAGGGAAGTACTGAAGCTTTCTTT. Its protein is CASSGQGSTEAFF.

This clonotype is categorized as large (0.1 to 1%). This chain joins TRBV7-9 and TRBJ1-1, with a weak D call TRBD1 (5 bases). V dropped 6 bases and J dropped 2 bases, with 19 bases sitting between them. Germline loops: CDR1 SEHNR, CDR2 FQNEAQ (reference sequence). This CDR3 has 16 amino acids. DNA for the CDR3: TGTGCCAGCAGTCCCTCCGGGGCCCGGGAAAACACTGAAGCTTTCTTT. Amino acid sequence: CASSPSGARENTEAFF.